This T cell receptor beta chain was identified in a study of blood T cell repertoires in COVID-19. This CDR3 spans 16 amino acids. Trimming cost V 1 base and J 0 bases, with 10 bases left between them. Germline values: CDR1 KGHDR, CDR2 SFDVKD. Original handling: Reference gene primers were amplified, and this amplification served to estimate nucleated cell counts. Libraries were prepared by immunoSEQ multiplex PCR; TCRdb keeps only in-frame clonotypes and omits some of them. The DNA was the basis for D and trimming; V, J and clone size are from that table. The table lists 100,000 or so clones, 82% of them singletons.

The clonotype was recovered from a woman over 75 with acute or convalescent COVID-19. Input material: peripheral blood. The chain links TRBV24-1 to TRBJ2-3; the D is unclear. CDR3 bases: TGTGCCACCAGTGATTTTAAGGCGGTTAGCACAGATACGCAGTATTTT. It encodes CATSDFKAVSTDTQYF.